The next 6 T cell receptor beta chains were all read from a single sample in a study of blood T cell repertoires in COVID-19 (dated by TCRdb to about 2020). Library creation used the immunoSEQ multiplex PCR assay. TCRdb limited this immuneACCESS table to in-frame rearrangements with V and J called. A share of clones is missing; checked studies link under half to unresolved V genes, and the rest is unexplained. A total of approximately 430,000 clones appear in this sample, approximately 90% of them only once. The ten largest clonotypes hold 1.4% of the sample. Material for sequencing was peripheral blood. These receptor sequences come from a woman between 25 and 40 years old with active or convalescent COVID-19.

The genes are TRBV12-5 and TRBJ1-1, with 9 bases identical to TRBD1. The length of the CDR3 is 16 residues. After removal of 3 bases from V and 2 bases from J, the junction contained 7 bases not matched to a gene. The V gene's germline CDR1 is LGHNT and CDR2 FRNRAP. Here the CDR3 DNA reads TGTGCTAGTGGTTTTACCCTGACAGGGGGAAACACTGAAGCTTTCTTT. Protein: CASGFTLTGGNTEAFF.

The V gene is TRBV5-1, the J gene TRBJ1-3; D gene unclear. The CDR3 sequence is 14 residues long. Between the trimmed V and J ends, which lost 2 bases and 3 bases, there was a span of 9 bases. CDR1 is SGHRS and CDR2 is YFSETQ in the germline V gene. Here the CDR3 DNA reads TGCGCCAGCAGCTTAGCGGAAGATGGAAACACCATATATTTT. Amino acid sequence: CASSLAEDGNTIYF.

The chain is built from TRBV6-5 and TRBJ1-4; TRBD1 might be the D (5 bases). Trimming stripped 2 bases from V and 4 bases from J, with 11 bases between. This CDR3 spans 15 amino acids. The germline V gene encodes CDR1 MNHEY and CDR2 SVGAGI. This chain's CDR3 is CASSYGGSINEKLFF. As DNA, the CDR3 is TGTGCCAGCAGTTACGGGGGGTCAATTAATGAAAAACTGTTTTTT.

The chain joins TRBV7-9 to TRBJ2-3; 10 positions match TRBD2. V gave up 1 base and J gave up 10 bases; unmatched junction bases: 5. The germline gives CDR1 SEHNR, CDR2 FQNEAQ (reference sequence). CDR3 length: 14 amino acids. CDR3 coding DNA: TGTGCCAGCAGCTTAGTCCCTAGCGGGAGTTCGCAGTATTTT. Amino acid sequence: CASSLVPSGSSQYF.

In its sample, this clone was seen a few times. The genes are TRBV9 and TRBJ1-6; 7 bases map to TRBD1. There are 14 residues in the CDR3. V lost 3 bases and J lost 7; bases outside the gene matches: 4. Germline V gene sequence: CDR1 SGDLS, CDR2 YYNGEE. CDR3 sequence (DNA): TGTGCCAGCAGCGACCCGGGACAGAATTCACCCCTCCACTTT. Translation: CASSDPGQNSPLHF.

The CDR3 loop is CASSEGGPANYGYTF. CDR3 nucleotide sequence: TGTGCCAGCAGTGAGGGTGGGCCCGCTAACTATGGCTACACCTTC. The chain combines TRBV6-1 with TRBJ1-2; D gene unclear. V was trimmed by 3 bases and J by 0 bases, leaving 11 bases between them. Germline V lookup: CDR1 MNHNS, CDR2 SASEGT. The CDR3 is made up of 15 amino acids.